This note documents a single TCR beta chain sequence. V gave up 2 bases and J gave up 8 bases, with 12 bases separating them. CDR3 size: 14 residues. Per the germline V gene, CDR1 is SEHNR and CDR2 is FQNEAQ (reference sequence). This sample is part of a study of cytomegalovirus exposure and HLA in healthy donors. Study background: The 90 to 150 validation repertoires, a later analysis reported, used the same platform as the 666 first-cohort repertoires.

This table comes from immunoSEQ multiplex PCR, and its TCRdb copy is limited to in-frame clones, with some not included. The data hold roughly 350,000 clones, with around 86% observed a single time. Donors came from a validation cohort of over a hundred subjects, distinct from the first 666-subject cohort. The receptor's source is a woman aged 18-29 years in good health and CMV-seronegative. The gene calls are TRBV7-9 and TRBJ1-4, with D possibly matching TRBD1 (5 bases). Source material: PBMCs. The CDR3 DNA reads TGTGCCAGCAGCTTATTAAGTAAGGGGGAAAAACTGTTTTTT. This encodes CASSLLSKGEKLFF.